What follows is one T cell receptor (beta chain) and its context. No antigen is known for it. No much larger clone exists at a distance of one base, and base qualities are not known. Each donor gave one peripheral blood draw, roughly 110 mL on average, collected into heparinised tubes. Naive, central memory, regulatory and stem cell-like memory CD4+ T cells were sorted on a BD FACSAria II using a panel including CD45RO, CCR7, CD25, CD127, CD95 and CD27. Purity was above 95% for every sorted population. Right away, PBMCs were isolated by Lymphoprep density gradient centrifugation and were stained directly, with no culture step. So that batch effects would be minimized, each experiment stained and sorted samples in pairs, pairing one healthy donor with one patient. This sample is part of a study of beta chain features in type 1 diabetes (dated by TCRdb to 2016 to 2019). With respect to the entire study: Mean age, gender distribution, total cell number and subset yield were not different between patients and healthy donors. Across all samples, about 110 million sorted cells were examined, and cell number per subset correlated strongly with RNA yield. In the study, TCRB repertoires of sorted circulating CD4+ T cell subsets from recently diagnosed type 1 diabetes patients were compared with those of matched healthy donors. Whereas all 30 or so donors provided naive and central memory subsets, regulatory and stem cell-like memory subsets were isolated from just 8 patients and about 8 healthy donors.

The entire amount of isolated RNA was reverse transcribed using the High Capacity cDNA Reverse Transcription Kit, so the sequenced TCRB transcripts were expressed ones. Deep immunoSEQ sequencing was performed on naive, central memory and regulatory T cell samples, with an average of about 3.6 million total reads per sample. After sorted cells were lysed in RLT buffer, RNA was extracted with DNase-treated RNeasy Micro or Mini kits, with the choice depending on cell number. Each cell subset was processed on its own to prevent cross-contamination, while patient and healthy donor samples were processed together. The immunoSEQ multiplex PCR was used to amplify TCRB sequences from cDNA, yielding 87-bp fragments that span the CDR3 region. Amplicons were sequenced on the Illumina HiSeq platform. From the authors' description of their analysis: Synthetic template baselines were used to correct PCR bias computationally, reads within Hamming distance 2 were collapsed together, and singletons that could not be merged were discarded. By aligning reads against IMGT, V, D and J genes, CDR3 length, and insertions or deletions at six rearrangement sites were assigned. Within each subset, clonotype counts were normalized to sorted cell number, and only after that were true diversity and Gini coefficients computed with the tcR R package. The overlap coefficient, calculated on TCRB nucleotide sequences, was used to quantify repertoire sharing. Out-of-frame TCRB sequences from naive cells were analyzed as a proxy for the pre-selection repertoire. TCRdb took over this immuneACCESS table, retaining in-frame rearrangements with V and J assigned. Such tables are incomplete; in checked studies, under half of the missing clones stem from an unresolved V gene, and the remainder is unexplained. V, J and clone size are those of that table, while D and trimming were read from the DNA. A total of 390,000 or so clones appear in this sample, roughly 13% of them only once. Jointly, the top ten make up 0.03% to 0.04% of the sample.

Broader findings and caveats from the paper: At VDJ recombination sites, type 1 diabetes patients had fewer insertions and more deleted nucleotides, which implies abnormalities in thymic rearrangement. Naive, central memory and regulatory TCRB repertoires appeared to be more similar among patients than among healthy donors. Because cDNA rather than genomic DNA was sequenced, highly expressing activated cells could have been over-represented, although no difference in activation and CD3 levels was found between groups. Only small numbers of individuals were included in the HLA sub-analyses, which left unresolved whether HLA type had any influence on TCRB rearrangement. Type 1 diabetes patients showed a moderate but significant shortening of TCRB CDR3 length in all four CD4+ subsets. Shorter templates might have been favored by PCR, but patient and control samples were amplified and corrected together, so both groups would have been affected equally by any skew.

From the cysteine up to the phenylalanine, the CDR3 has a length of 11 residues. The retained sequence is limited to the CDR3, 33 bases, with the frame set at the first base. According to the germline V gene, CDR1 reads SGHDT and CDR2 reads YYEEEE. V sheds 2 bases and J sheds 7 bases, leaving 6 bases between their ends. This receptor was taken from a man younger than 40 in good health. The sequenced sample was naive CD4+ T cells from blood. The sample's cell subset or site label is to be understood as: true naive CD4+ T cells. The sequence joins TRBV5-6 to TRBJ1-1, with the identity of the D gene unclear. The DNA sequence is given as TGTGCCAGCAGCTTTGCCGGTGAAGCTTTCTTT. This is translated as CASSFAGEAFF. Joined to the reference TRBV5-6 and TRBJ1-1 proteins, this CDR3 gives the full variable domain: DAGVTQSPTHLIKTRGQQVTLRCSPKSGHDTVSWYQQALGQGPQFIFQYYEEEERQRGNFPDRFSGHQFPNYSSELNVNALLLGDSALYLCASSFAGEAFFGQGTRLTVV.